This T cell receptor (beta chain) stems from a study of cytomegalovirus exposure and HLA in healthy donors. The table lists this clone with a few counts. The antigen remains undetermined. Vbeta (60) and Jbeta (13) primers were used in the PCR. Method: immunoSEQ multiplex PCR; TCRdb's copy keeps in-frame clones and lacks some. The sample holds 150,000 to 200,000 clones; 75% to 85% are singletons and the top ten take less than 2.5%. V lost 4 bases and J 9 bases, leaving 10 bases between the germline ends. Germline V gene data show CDR1 as WSHSY and CDR2 as SAAADI. This CDR3 has 13 residues. Study conclusions and caveats: A later analysis showed that HLA-associated TCR beta chains had undergone more clonal expansion than equally common others.

This receptor was taken from a woman in her forties or fifties in good health and CMV-seronegative. The J gene is TRBJ1-6, the V gene TRBV10-2, with D possibly TRBD1 on 6 matching bases. Input material: PBMCs. CDR3 DNA sequence: TGCGCCAGCAGTGGACTGGACAGTTCACCCCTCCACTTT. As protein: CASSGLDSSPLHF.